This T cell receptor (beta chain) was recorded in a study of regulatory T cells in long-lasting Graves disease. Specified time point: newly diagnosed GD, antithyroid drugs for less than 3 months. PBMC-derived RNA was used for the TCR library. Points from the study as a whole: Public clonotype sharing was higher in persistent than newly diagnosed patients.

V dropped 5 bases and J dropped 6; count of bases not matched to a gene: 6. CDR1 and CDR2 (germline): LGHNA, YSLEER. There are 15 residues in the CDR3. iRepertoire HTBI primers and Arm-PCR of CDR3 regions built TCR beta libraries. Original processing methods: Samples jointly harbored roughly 60 TRBV and 14 to 15 TRBJ segments. From the multiplex PCR reads, TCRdb called clonotypes with MiXCR, one entry per CDR3 protein. Clone size and V and J calls follow TCRdb, not the original study. The sample carries roughly 440,000 distinct CDR3 sequences, around 15% recorded once. This clonotype occurred a few times. Its specificity is not known. This sample was also put to use in a study of T cells in Graves' hyperthyroidism and ophthalmopathy. That investigation notes: Blood held most thyroid clonotypes expanded above 0.001 frequency.

The V and J genes are TRBV4-3 and TRBJ2-6; TRBD1 matches at 8 bases. This TCR was recovered from a woman between 18 and 29 years old with Graves disease. The material was peripheral blood mononuclear cells (PBMCs), obtained at new diagnosis, from a patient treated with antithyroid drugs. CDR3 protein: CASSLRTGLANVLTF. The CDR3 bases are TGCGCCAGCAGCTTACGGACAGGGCTGGCCAACGTCCTGACTTTC.